This T cell receptor (beta chain) stems from a study of blood T cells in healthy people across ages. For the study at large: Template switching picked up about one barcoded beta molecule for each two T cells.

A second PCR, run for 7 to 11 cycles, used a sample-barcoded 5' primer plus a J-beta primer mix. TCRdb re-analysed the 5' RACE reads in MiXCR, keeping a single row per CDR3 protein. In the table there are over 500,000 distinct CDR3 sequences, 45% to 60% of which are singletons. Notes on this clonotype: A single base separates this from a much larger clone, so it may be a read error.

The sequenced sample consisted of blood. The TCR originated in an elderly woman in good health.

This CDR3 reads CIIVRHHEQYF. The CDR3, as DNA: TGTATAATAGTCCGGCACCACGAGCAGTACTTC. The chain employs TRBV4-2 and TRBJ2-5; D unclear. The DNA end is a closer match to TRBJ2-7, so the J assignment may be wrong. The CDR3 extends over 11 amino acids. From germline, CDR1 is LGHNA and CDR2 YNFKEQ.